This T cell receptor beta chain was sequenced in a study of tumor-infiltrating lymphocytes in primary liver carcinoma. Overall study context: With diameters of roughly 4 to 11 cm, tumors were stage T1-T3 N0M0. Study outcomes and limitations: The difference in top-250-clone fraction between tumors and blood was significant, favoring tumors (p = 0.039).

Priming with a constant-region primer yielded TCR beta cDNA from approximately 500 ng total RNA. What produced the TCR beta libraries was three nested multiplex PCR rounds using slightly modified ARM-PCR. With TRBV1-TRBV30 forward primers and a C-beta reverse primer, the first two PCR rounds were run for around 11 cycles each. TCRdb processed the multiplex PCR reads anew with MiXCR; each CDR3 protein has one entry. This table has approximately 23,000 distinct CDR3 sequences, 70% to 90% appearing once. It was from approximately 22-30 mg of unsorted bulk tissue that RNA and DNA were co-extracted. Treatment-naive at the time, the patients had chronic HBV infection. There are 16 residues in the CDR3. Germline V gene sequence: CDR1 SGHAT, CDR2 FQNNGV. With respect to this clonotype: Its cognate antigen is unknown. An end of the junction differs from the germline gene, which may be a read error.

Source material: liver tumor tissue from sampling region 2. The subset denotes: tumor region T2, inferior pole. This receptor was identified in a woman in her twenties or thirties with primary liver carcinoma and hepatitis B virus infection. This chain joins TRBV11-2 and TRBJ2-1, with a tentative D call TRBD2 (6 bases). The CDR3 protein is CDSSLVGGTPVDEQFF. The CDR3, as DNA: TGTGACAGCAGCTTAGTTGGCGGGACGCCAGTCGATGAGCAGTTCTTC.